Presented here are 9 T cell receptor beta chains from one specimen sequenced in a study of OX40 agonist ivuxolimab in advanced cancers. Assay: immunoSEQ multiplex PCR; the TCRdb copy retains only in-frame clones and omits some. The sample shows approximately 82,000 clones, approximately 84% of them seen only once. The sample in question was CD4+ or CD8+ T cells sorted from blood, obtained in a trial of the OX40 agonist ivuxolimab. These receptors all stem from an adult with an advanced solid tumor such as melanoma, head and neck, liver or kidney cancer.

The V and J genes are TRBV6-5 and TRBJ1-1; 8 positions agree with TRBD1. The germline CDR1 and CDR2 sequences are MNHEY and SVGAGI. Trimming removed 7 bases from V and 0 bases from J; junction bases left unmatched: 4. The CDR3 extends over 14 amino acids. CDR3 loop: CASTQGAMNTEAFF. In DNA form, the CDR3 reads TGTGCCAGCACCCAGGGGGCCATGAACACTGAAGCTTTCTTT.

The table lists this clone with a count of one. The chain couples TRBV7-9 to TRBJ1-2, with TRBD1 as a possible D gene (5 bases). The germline gives CDR1 SEHNR, CDR2 FQNEAQ (reference sequence). V was clipped by 3 bases and J by 4 bases, with 9 bases between them. The length of the CDR3 is 13 residues. CDR3 DNA: TGTGCCAGCAGCTTTCAGGGAGCCTATGGCTACACCTTC. Encoded protein: CASSFQGAYGYTF.

The rearrangement uses TRBV9 and TRBJ2-1; 9 bases are shared with TRBD2. The length of the CDR3 is 13 residues. Germline V gene lookup returns CDR1 SGDLS and CDR2 YYNGEE. V shed 0 bases, J shed 12 bases, and the junction held 4 bases outside the gene matches. The CDR3 region is CASSVEGTSRQFF. The CDR3 DNA is TGTGCCAGCAGCGTAGAGGGGACTAGCAGGCAGTTCTTC.

The chain links TRBV7-2 to TRBJ2-2; tentatively, D is TRBD1 or TRBD2 (6 bases each). V shed 5 bases and J shed 4 bases, with 17 bases lying between them. The CDR3 is 16 residues long. Germline values: CDR1 SGHTA, CDR2 FQGNSA. In nucleotides, the CDR3 is TGTGCCAGCAGCCCTAATAGGGGGGTAACCACCGGGGAGCTGTTTTTT. Translating it yields CASSPNRGVTTGELFF.

V usage is TRBV7-9 and J usage is TRBJ2-1; unclear D gene. The V and J ends lost 2 bases and 3 bases respectively, with 8 bases between them. The CDR3 extends over 14 amino acids. Germline V CDR1 and CDR2: SEHNR, FQNEAQ (reference sequence). CDR3 nucleotides: TGTGCCAGCAGCTTAAGTACCCTCTACAATGAGCAGTTCTTC. Residues: CASSLSTLYNEQFF.

This sequence joins TRBV7-2 and TRBJ1-5; D perhaps matches TRBD1 (5 bases). The CDR3 has 13 amino acids. Germline CDR1 is SGHTA and CDR2 is FQGNSA. The V gene lost 4 bases and the J gene lost 5 bases, with 9 bases spanning the gap. CDR3 in DNA: TGTGCCAGCAGCTCAGGGTTATATCAGCCCCAGCATTTT. Amino acid sequence: CASSSGLYQPQHF.

This chain connects TRBV11-2 to TRBJ1-1; D perhaps matches TRBD1 (6 bases). The CDR3 totals 15 residues. V shed 3 bases and J shed 3 bases, with 14 bases lying between them. Germline values: CDR1 SGHAT, CDR2 FQNNGV. The CDR3 DNA sequence: TGTGCCAGCAGCTTCAGTGGGGGCACCTACACTGAAGCTTTCTTT. It yields the protein CASSFSGGTYTEAFF.

This clone qualifies as medium-sized. In the same sample, other DNA sequences code for this CDR3. The chain couples TRBV7-2 to TRBJ1-5; D might be TRBD1 (5 bases). The CDR3 runs to 14 residues. Germline V CDR1 and CDR2: SGHTA, FQGNSA. Trimming left V 5 bases short and J 0 bases short, with 8 bases between. In DNA, the CDR3 is TGTGCCAGCAGCCCAGACAGTAGCAATCAGCCCCAGCATTTT. This translates into CASSPDSSNQPQHF.

The chain carries TRBV11-2 and TRBJ1-2; D unclear. The CDR3 is made up of 12 amino acids. V was shortened by 5 bases and J by 8 bases, with 12 bases between the two germline ends. Looked up from germline, CDR1 is SGHAT and CDR2 is FQNNGV. This CDR3 is CASSPTDYGYTF. The CDR3 nucleotides are TGTGCCAGCAGCCCCACCGATTACGGCTACACCTTC. Using reference TRBV11-2 and TRBJ1-2 for the parts outside the CDR3, the full variable domain is EAGVAQSPRYKIIEKRQSVAFWCNPISGHATLYWYQQILGQGPKLLIQFQNNGVVDDSQLPKDRFSAERLKGVDSTLKIQPAKLEDSAVYLCASSPTDYGYTFGSGTRLTVV.